This T cell receptor beta chain was profiled in a study of T cells in Graves' hyperthyroidism and ophthalmopathy. From RNA transcripts, TCR beta CDR3 regions were amplified. The TCR CDR3 was amplified in a first-round RT-PCR using the HTBI primer set. TCRdb itself ran the multiplex PCR reads through MiXCR, one entry per CDR3 protein. Among 270,000 or so distinct CDR3 sequences listed, 15% were seen once. The CDR3 length is 14 residues. The V segment lost 1 base and the J segment 7 bases; nucleotides outside the gene matches: 6. The V gene's germline CDR1 is SEHNR and CDR2 FQNEAQ (reference sequence). This clonotype came up many times.

This sequence joins TRBV7-9 and TRBJ2-7, with 8 positions matching TRBD2. What was sequenced was blood. The TCR originated in a woman between 50 and 59 years old with Graves' hyperthyroidism that later progressed to Graves' ophthalmopathy. The CDR3 nucleotides read TGTGCCAGCAGCTTAGGACTAGCGCCAGGTGAGCAGTACTTC. It encodes CASSLGLAPGEQYF.